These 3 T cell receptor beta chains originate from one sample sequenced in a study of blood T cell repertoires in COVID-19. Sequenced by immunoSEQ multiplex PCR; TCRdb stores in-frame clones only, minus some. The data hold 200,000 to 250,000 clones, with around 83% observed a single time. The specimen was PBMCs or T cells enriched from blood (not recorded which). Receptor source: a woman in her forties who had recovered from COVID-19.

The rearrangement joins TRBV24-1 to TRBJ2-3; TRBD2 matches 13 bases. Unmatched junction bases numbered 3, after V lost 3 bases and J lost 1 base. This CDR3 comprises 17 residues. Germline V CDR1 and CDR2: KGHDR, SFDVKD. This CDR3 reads CATSDGGTSGGTDTQYF. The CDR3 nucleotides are TGTGCCACCAGTGATGGGGGGACTAGCGGGGGCACAGATACGCAGTATTTT.

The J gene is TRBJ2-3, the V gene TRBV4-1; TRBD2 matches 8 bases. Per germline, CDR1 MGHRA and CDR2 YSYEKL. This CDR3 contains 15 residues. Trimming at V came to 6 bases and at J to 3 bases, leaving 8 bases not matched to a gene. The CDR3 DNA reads TGCGCCAGCAGACTGCTAGCGGGCAGGACAGATACGCAGTATTTT. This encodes CASRLLAGRTDTQYF.

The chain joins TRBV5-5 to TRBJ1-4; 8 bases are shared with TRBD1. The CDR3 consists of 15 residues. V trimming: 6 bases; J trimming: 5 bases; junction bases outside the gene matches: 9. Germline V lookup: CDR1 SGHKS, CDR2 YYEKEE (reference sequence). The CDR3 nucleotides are TGTGCCAGCAAGGACAGGGCGAGTAGCAATGAAAAACTGTTTTTT. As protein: CASKDRASSNEKLFF.